Sequencing of this T cell receptor beta chain was carried out in a study of CD8 T cells in ankylosing spondylitis. Study results and caveats: A motif in TCR beta, a set of 8 or 9 highly homologous variants, appeared characteristic of ankylosing spondylitis blood.

In this sample, this clonotype turned up a few times. Its antigen remains unidentified. V lost 6 bases to trimming and J lost 4 bases, with 21 bases between them. Germline CDR1 reads DFQATT; CDR2 reads SNEGSKA (reference sequence). The CDR3 is 15 amino acids. One entry per CDR3 protein, called by TCRdb with MiXCR from the 5' RACE reads. The repertoire holds more than 300,000 distinct CDR3 sequences, with roughly 8% as singletons. The chain uses TRBV20-1 and TRBJ2-5; D is possibly TRBD2 (6 bases). Sequencing was performed on blood, either unsorted or a sorted T cell fraction (not recorded which). This TCR was recovered from a male donor with ankylosing spondylitis. CDR3 region: CSARSGGRRGETQYF. For the CDR3, the DNA is TGCAGTGCCAGATCTGGGGGGAGGAGGGGAGAGACCCAGTACTTC.